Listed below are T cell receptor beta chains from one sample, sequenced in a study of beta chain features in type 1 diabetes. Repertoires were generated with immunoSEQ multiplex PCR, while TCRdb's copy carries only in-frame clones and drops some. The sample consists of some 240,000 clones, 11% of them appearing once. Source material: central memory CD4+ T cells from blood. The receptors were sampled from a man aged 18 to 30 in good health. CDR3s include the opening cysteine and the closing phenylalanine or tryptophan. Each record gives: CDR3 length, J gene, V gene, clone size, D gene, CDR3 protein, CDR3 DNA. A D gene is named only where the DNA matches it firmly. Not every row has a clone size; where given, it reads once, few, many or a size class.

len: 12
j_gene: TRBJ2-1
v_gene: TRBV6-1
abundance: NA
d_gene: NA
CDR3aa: CASSEMGNEQFF
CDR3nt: TGTGCCAGCAGTGAAATGGGTAATGAGCAGTTCTTC

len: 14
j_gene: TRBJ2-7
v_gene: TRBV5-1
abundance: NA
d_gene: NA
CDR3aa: CASSLGTPSYEQYF
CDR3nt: TGCGCCAGCAGCTTGGGGACACCTTCCTACGAGCAGTACTTC

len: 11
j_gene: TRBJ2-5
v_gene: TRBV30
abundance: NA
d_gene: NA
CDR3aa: CAWNLEETQYF
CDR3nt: TGTGCCTGGAATCTGGAAGAGACCCAGTACTTC

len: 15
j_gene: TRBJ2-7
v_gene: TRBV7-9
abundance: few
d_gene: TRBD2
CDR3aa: CASSSGTSSFYEQYF
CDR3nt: TGTGCCAGCAGCTCAGGGACTAGCTCCTTTTACGAGCAGTACTTC

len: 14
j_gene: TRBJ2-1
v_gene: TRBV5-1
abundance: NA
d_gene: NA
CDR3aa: CASTLAGRYNEQFF
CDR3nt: TGCGCCAGCACTTTGGCCGGACGATACAATGAGCAGTTCTTC

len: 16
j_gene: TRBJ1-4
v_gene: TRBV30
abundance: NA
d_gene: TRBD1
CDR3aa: CAWNFKEWDRAGKLFF
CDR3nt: TGTGCCTGGAACTTTAAGGAGTGGGACAGGGCCGGAAAACTGTTTTTT

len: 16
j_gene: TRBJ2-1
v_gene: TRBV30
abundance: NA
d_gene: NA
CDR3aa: CAWTPIGVSGGNEQFF
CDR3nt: TGTGCCTGGACCCCTATAGGGGTCTCCGGGGGAAATGAGCAGTTCTTC

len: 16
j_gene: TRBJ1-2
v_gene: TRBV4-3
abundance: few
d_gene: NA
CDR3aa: CASSQDFQGGNYGYTF
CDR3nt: TGCGCCAGCAGCCAAGATTTTCAGGGAGGTAACTATGGCTACACCTTC

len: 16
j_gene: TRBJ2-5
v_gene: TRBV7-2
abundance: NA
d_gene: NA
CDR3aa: CASSFFLGIGKETQYF
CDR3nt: TGTGCCAGCAGCTTCTTCCTTGGTATAGGGAAAGAGACCCAGTACTTC

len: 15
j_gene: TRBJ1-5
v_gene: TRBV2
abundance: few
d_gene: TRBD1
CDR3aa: CASSQQGAGNQPQHF
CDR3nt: TGTGCCAGCAGTCAACAGGGGGCGGGCAATCAGCCCCAGCATTTT

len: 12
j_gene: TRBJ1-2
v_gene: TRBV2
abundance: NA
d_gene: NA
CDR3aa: CASSREDYGYTF
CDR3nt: TGTGCCAGCAGTCGAGAAGACTATGGCTACACCTTC

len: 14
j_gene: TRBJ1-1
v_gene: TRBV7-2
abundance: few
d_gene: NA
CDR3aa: CASSFYRQNTEAFF
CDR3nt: TGTGCCAGCAGCTTCTATCGGCAGAACACTGAAGCTTTCTTT

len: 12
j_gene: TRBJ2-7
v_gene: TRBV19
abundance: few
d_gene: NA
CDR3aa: CASSTGTYEQYF
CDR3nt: TGTGCCAGTAGTACAGGGACCTACGAGCAGTACTTC

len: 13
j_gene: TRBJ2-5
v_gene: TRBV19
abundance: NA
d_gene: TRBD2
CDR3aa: CASSSTSRETQYF
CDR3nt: TGTGCCAGTAGTTCGACTAGCCGGGAGACCCAGTACTTC

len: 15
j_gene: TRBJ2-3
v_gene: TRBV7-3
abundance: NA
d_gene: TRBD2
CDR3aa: CASRGTSGSTDTQYF
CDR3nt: TGTGCCAGCAGGGGGACTAGCGGGAGCACAGATACGCAGTATTTT

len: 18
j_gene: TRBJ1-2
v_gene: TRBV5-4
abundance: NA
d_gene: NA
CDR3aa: CASSHGTRGRTTNYGYTF
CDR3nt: TGTGCCAGCAGCCACGGGACACGGGGGCGAACCACTAACTATGGCTACACCTTC

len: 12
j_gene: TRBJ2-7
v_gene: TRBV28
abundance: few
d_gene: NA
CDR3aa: CASSRGLYEQYF
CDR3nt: TGTGCCAGCAGCAGGGGTTTGTACGAGCAGTACTTC

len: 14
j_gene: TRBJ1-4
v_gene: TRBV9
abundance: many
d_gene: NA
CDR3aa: CASTTGPTNEKLFF
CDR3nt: TGTGCCAGCACTACAGGGCCCACTAATGAAAAACTGTTTTTT

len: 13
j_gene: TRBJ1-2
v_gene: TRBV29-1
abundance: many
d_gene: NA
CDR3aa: CSADGQGHYGYTF
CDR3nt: TGCAGCGCTGACGGCCAGGGTCACTATGGCTACACCTTC

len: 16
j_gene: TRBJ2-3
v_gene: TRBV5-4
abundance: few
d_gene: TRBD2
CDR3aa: CASSNAGTRSTDTQYF
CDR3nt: TGTGCCAGCAGTAACGCCGGGACTAGGTCCACAGATACGCAGTATTTT

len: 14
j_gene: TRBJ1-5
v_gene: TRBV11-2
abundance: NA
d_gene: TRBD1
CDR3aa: CASSSGQVVLPQHF
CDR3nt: TGTGCCAGCAGCTCCGGACAGGTTGTGCTTCCCCAGCATTTT

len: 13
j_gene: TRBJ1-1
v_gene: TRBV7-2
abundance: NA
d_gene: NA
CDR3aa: CASSFRPYTEAFF
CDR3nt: TGTGCCAGCAGCTTTCGCCCTTACACTGAAGCTTTCTTT

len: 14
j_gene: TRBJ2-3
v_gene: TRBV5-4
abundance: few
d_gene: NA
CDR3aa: CASSLVEKTDTQYF
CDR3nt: TGTGCCAGCAGCTTGGTGGAGAAAACAGATACGCAGTATTTT

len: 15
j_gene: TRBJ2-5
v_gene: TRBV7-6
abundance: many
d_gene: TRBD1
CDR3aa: CASSSAGGAAETQYF
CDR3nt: TGTGCCAGCAGCTCAGCAGGGGGCGCGGCGGAGACCCAGTACTTC

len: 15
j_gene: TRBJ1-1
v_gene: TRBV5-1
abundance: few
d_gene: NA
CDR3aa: CASSLTVRGNTEAFF
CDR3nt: TGCGCCAGCAGCTTGACTGTACGAGGGAACACTGAAGCTTTCTTT

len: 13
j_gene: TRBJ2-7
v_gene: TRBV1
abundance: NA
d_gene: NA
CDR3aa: CTNRGTMTYEQYF
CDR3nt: TGCACCAACAGGGGGACTATGACCTACGAGCAGTACTTC

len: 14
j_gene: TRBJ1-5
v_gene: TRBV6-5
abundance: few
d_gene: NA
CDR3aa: CASAMGRGNQPQHF
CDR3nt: TGTGCCAGCGCGATGGGACGCGGGAATCAGCCCCAGCATTTT

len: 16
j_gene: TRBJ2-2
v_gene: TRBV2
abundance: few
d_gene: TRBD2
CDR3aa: CASRVAGDVWTGELFF
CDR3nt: TGTGCCAGCAGGGTAGCGGGAGATGTTTGGACCGGGGAGCTGTTTTTT

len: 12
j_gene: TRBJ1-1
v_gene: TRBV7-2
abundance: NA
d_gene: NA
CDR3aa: CASNIRTTEAFF
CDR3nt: TGTGCCAGCAACATAAGGACGACTGAAGCTTTCTTT

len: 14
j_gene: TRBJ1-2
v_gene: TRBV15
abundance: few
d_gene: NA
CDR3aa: CATSREEGLGGYTF
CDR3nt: TGTGCCACCAGCAGAGAGGAGGGTCTTGGAGGCTACACCTTC

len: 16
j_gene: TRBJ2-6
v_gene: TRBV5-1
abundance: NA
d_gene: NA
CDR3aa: CASSSSPDRSANVLTF
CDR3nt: TGCGCCAGCAGCTCATCGCCGGACAGAAGTGCCAACGTCCTGACTTTC

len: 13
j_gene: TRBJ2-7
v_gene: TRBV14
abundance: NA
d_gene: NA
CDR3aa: CASSQDLGYEQYF
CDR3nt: TGTGCCAGCAGCCAAGATCTCGGTTACGAGCAGTACTTC

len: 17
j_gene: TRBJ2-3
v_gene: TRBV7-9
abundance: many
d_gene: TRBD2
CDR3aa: CASSFPPGGASTDTQYF
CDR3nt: TGTGCCAGCAGCTTCCCCCCGGGGGGAGCCAGCACAGATACGCAGTATTTT

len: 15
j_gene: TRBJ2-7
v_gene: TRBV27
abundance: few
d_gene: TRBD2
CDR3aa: CASSLIAGGSYEQYF
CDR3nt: TGTGCCAGCAGTTTAATAGCGGGAGGGTCCTACGAGCAGTACTTC

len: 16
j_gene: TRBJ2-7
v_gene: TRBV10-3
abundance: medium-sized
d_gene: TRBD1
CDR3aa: CAISVPGQGASYEQYF
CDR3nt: TGTGCCATCAGTGTGCCGGGACAGGGAGCGTCCTACGAGCAGTACTTC

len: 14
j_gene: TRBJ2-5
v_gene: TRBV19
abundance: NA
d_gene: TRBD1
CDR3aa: CASSSDRVEETQYF
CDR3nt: TGTGCCAGTAGTTCGGACAGGGTCGAGGAGACCCAGTACTTC

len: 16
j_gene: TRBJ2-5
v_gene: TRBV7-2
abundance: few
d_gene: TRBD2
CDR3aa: CASSRSGGRAQETQYF
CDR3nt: TGTGCCAGCAGCCGTTCGGGCGGGAGGGCGCAAGAGACCCAGTACTTC

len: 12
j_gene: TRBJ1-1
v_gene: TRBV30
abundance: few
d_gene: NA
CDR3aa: CAWRDRNTEAFF
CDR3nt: TGTGCCTGGAGGGACAGGAACACTGAAGCTTTCTTT

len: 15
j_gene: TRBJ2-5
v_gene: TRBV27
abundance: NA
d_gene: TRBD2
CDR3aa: CASSTGVLAGETQYF
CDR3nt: TGTGCCAGCAGTACCGGCGTTCTAGCGGGAGAGACCCAGTACTTC

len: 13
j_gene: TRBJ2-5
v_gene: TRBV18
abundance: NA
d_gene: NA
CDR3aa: CASSTSEDGTQYF
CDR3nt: TGTGCCAGCTCCACTTCGGAGGATGGGACCCAGTACTTC

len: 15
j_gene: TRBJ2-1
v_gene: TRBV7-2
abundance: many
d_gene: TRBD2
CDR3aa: CASSTTSGSRNEQFF
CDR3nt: TGTGCCAGCAGCACAACTAGCGGGAGTAGGAATGAGCAGTTCTTC

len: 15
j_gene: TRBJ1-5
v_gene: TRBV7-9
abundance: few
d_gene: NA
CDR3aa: CASSPSGNSNQPQHF
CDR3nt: TGTGCCAGCAGCCCCTCAGGGAATAGCAATCAGCCCCAGCATTTT

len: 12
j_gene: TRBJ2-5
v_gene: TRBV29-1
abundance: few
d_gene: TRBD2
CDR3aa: CQVLAGAETQYF
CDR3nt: TGCCAAGTGCTAGCGGGAGCAGAGACCCAGTACTTC

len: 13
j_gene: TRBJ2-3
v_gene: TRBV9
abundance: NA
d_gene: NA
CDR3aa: CASSVGTTDTQYF
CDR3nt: TGTGCCAGCAGCGTAGGGACCACAGATACGCAGTATTTT

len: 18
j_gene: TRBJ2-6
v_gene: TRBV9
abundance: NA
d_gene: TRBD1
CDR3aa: CASSPTGQTYSGANVLTF
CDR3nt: TGTGCCAGCAGCCCGACAGGGCAGACATACTCTGGGGCCAACGTCCTGACTTTC

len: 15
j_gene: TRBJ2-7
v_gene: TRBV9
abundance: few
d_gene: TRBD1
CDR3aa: CASSTSTGTMYEQYF
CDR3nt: TGTGCCAGCAGCACCTCGACAGGGACAATGTACGAGCAGTACTTC

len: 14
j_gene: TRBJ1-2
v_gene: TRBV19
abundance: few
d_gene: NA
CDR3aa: CASSVGTRLGGYTF
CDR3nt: TGTGCCAGTAGTGTCGGGACGCGTCTCGGTGGCTACACCTTC

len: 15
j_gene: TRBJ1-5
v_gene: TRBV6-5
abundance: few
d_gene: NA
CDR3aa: CASSYSGGSSQPQHF
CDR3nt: TGTGCCAGCAGTTACTCCGGGGGAAGCAGTCAGCCCCAGCATTTT

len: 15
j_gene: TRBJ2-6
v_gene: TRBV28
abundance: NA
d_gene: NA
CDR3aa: CASRDGGLAANVLTF
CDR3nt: TGTGCCAGCAGGGATGGCGGTCTCGCAGCCAACGTCCTGACTTTC

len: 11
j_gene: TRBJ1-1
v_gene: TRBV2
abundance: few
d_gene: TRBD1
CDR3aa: CASRDRGEAFF
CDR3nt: TGTGCCAGCAGGGACAGGGGTGAAGCTTTCTTT